The T cell receptor beta chain under discussion was sequenced for a study of cytomegalovirus exposure and HLA in healthy donors. Looking at the study overall: The approximately 120 validation repertoires matched the approximately 670 first-cohort repertoires in platform, a later analysis reported. Notes on the study in general: Some public TCRs appeared in many individuals, while most sequences were rare. According to reports, the classifier identified cytomegalovirus status with high specificity and sensitivity.

This CDR3 contains 16 residues. J gave up 4 bases and V 1 base, and 3 bases lay outside the gene matches. From germline, CDR1 is LGHNA and CDR2 YSLEER. Measured with immunoSEQ multiplex PCR; TCRdb has only the in-frame clones, and not every one. The sample contains about 120,000 clones, about 91% of which appear only once. A single count supports this clone. Antigen specificity is unknown. The sequenced sample was PBMCs. The TCR was taken from a young woman in good health and CMV-seronegative. This chain joins TRBV4-3 and TRBJ2-5; 13 nucleotides line up with TRBD2. CDR3 region: CASSQGGLAGRETQYF. DNA for the CDR3: TGCGCCAGCAGCCAAGGGGGACTAGCGGGACGAGAGACCCAGTACTTC.